Given below is one T cell receptor (beta chain) in context. The data derive from a study of shared clonotypes between healthy human individuals. This CDR3 is 15 amino acids long. CDR1 and CDR2 (germline): SGHDN, FVKESK. The junction had 4 bases not matched to a gene; V was cut back by 2 bases and J by 1 base. Original data processing: Junction-only immunoSEQ data arrived without quality scores, meaning filtering differed. TCRdb's copy holds only in-frame clones and misses some; the assay was immunoSEQ multiplex PCR. The DNA was the basis for D and trimming; V, J and clone size are from that table. This sample has about 490,000 clones; around 80% occur once, and the top ten carry approximately 12%.

Sequenced material: PBMCs. The TCR originated in a woman aged 35 to 49 in good health. Some clones in this sample may be carry-over from other donors' samples. The chain uses TRBV14 and TRBJ1-1, with TRBD1 matching over 7 bases. The CDR3 is CASSQLGQTNTEAFF. The CDR3 nucleotides read TGTGCCAGCAGCCAACTGGGACAGACGAACACTGAAGCTTTCTTT.